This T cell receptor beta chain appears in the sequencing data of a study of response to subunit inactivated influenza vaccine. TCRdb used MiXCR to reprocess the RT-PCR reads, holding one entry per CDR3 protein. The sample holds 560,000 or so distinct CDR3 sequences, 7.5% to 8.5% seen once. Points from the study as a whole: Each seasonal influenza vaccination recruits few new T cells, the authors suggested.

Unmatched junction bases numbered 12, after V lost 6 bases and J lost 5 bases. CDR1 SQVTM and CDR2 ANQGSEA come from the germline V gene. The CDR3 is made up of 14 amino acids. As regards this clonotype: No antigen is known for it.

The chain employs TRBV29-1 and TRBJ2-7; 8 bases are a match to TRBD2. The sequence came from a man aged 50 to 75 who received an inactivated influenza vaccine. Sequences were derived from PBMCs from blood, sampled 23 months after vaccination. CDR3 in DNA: TGCAGCGTCAGGAGAACGGGAGGGCCTCACGAGCAGTACTTC. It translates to CSVRRTGGPHEQYF.